Below, 10 T cell receptor beta chains from the same sample are listed, as sequenced in a study of cytomegalovirus exposure and HLA in healthy donors. PCR used 60 Vbeta primers and 13 Jbeta primers. Repertoires were generated with immunoSEQ multiplex PCR, while TCRdb's copy carries only in-frame clones and drops some. The sample includes some 150,000 clones, 75% to 80% of them seen just once. Sequences were obtained from PBMCs. These receptors were collected from a male donor in good health and CMV-seronegative.

The chain joins TRBV11-1 to TRBJ2-3; TRBD1 aligns across 7 bases. Losses at the gene ends were 5 bases for V and 0 bases for J; bases not matched to a gene: 5. The CDR3 length is 15 residues. Per the germline V gene, CDR1 is SGHAT and CDR2 is FQDESV (reference sequence). Here the CDR3 reads CASSRRTGSTDTQYF. As DNA, the CDR3 is TGTGCCAGCAGCCGTAGGACAGGAAGCACAGATACGCAGTATTTT.

V and J are TRBV7-9 and TRBJ2-5; perhaps TRBD2 as D (5 bases). Germline V gives CDR1 SEHNR, CDR2 FQNEAQ (reference sequence). The CDR3 covers 13 residues. Trimming stripped 1 base from V and 3 bases from J, with 6 bases between. CDR3 sequence: CASSLVREETQYF. The CDR3 DNA sequence: TGTGCCAGCAGCTTAGTGAGGGAAGAGACCCAGTACTTC.

This clone was observed a handful of times. Here the CDR3 DNA reads TGCGCCAGCAGCTTGGTGGCGGGAAAGCACGAGCAGTACTTC. This sequence encodes CASSLVAGKHEQYF. This chain joins TRBV5-1 and TRBJ2-7, with TRBD2 as a possible D gene (6 bases). This CDR3 has 14 residues. CDR1 is SGHRS, CDR2 YFSETQ, per germline. Between the trimmed V and J ends, which lost 0 bases and 5 bases, there was a span of 12 bases.

The chain combines TRBV9 with TRBJ2-1; 9 nucleotides match TRBD1. The CDR3 extends over 21 amino acids. Germline trimming cut 3 bases from V and 5 bases from J; bases unmatched to any gene: 24. The V gene's germline CDR1 is SGDLS and CDR2 YYNGEE. The CDR3 region has the DNA TGTGCCAGCAGCGGAAGACTACAGGGGGCGGAGGGACCGAGGTGGGACAATGAGCAGTTCTTC. This sequence encodes CASSGRLQGAEGPRWDNEQFF.

The V and J genes are TRBV7-9 and TRBJ1-3; no firm D call. Trimming took off 2 bases at V and 6 bases at J, with 14 bases between the two ends. Germline V lookup: CDR1 SEHNR, CDR2 FQNEAQ (reference sequence). The CDR3 contains 15 residues. This CDR3 reads CASSLPSGRANTIYF. CDR3 DNA: TGTGCCAGCAGCTTACCTTCCGGGAGGGCAAACACCATATATTTT.

The J gene is TRBJ2-5, the V gene TRBV1; the table's D call of TRBD1 was not tested on the DNA. TRBV1 is noted as a pseudogene. This CDR3 is built from 18 residues. CDR3: CTSSQNRGTGGRQETQYF. DNA for the CDR3: TGCACCAGCAGCCAAAACCGTGGGACAGGGGGCCGTCAAGAGACCCAGTACTTC.

This chain joins TRBV6-5 and TRBJ1-2; no clear D gene. V dropped 0 bases and J dropped 5 bases, with 7 bases sitting between them. The V gene's germline CDR1 is MNHEY and CDR2 SVGAGI. The CDR3 consists of 13 residues. The CDR3 region is CASSYSGEYGYTF. CDR3 coding DNA: TGTGCCAGCAGTTACTCAGGAGAGTATGGCTACACCTTC.

This clone was seen a single time. CDR3 nucleotide sequence: TGTGCCATCAGTGAGTCTCACAGGGGGTCCTACGAGCAGTACTTC. It translates to CAISESHRGSYEQYF. The J gene is TRBJ2-7, the V gene TRBV10-3; TRBD1 agrees at 8 bases. The CDR3 runs to 15 residues. The V gene's germline CDR1 is ENHRY and CDR2 SYGVKD. The V gene end was trimmed by 0 bases and the J gene end by 1 base; junction bases not matched to a gene: 2.

This chain uses TRBV6-1 with TRBJ1-4; D possibly corresponds to TRBD1 (5 bases). The CDR3 has 15 residues. Germline CDR1 MNHNS, CDR2 SASEGT. Trimming shortened V by 6 bases and J by 5 bases, and 16 bases separated the two germline ends. The CDR3 DNA sequence: TGTGCCAGCAGGGGGGGGTGGGGTTCCAATGAAAAACTGTTTTTT. Translation gives CASRGGWGSNEKLFF.

The rearrangement joins TRBV5-1 to TRBJ2-4; TRBD2 might be the D (6 bases). The length of the CDR3 is 19 residues. V dropped 4 bases and J dropped 3 bases, with 26 bases sitting between them. Germline V gene lookup returns CDR1 SGHRS and CDR2 YFSETQ. The DNA for the CDR3 is TGCGCCAGCAGCGGAAAGTCGGGACTCAATAATGGCGGCAAAAACATTCAGTACTTC. Its protein is CASSGKSGLNNGGKNIQYF.